This entry lists 25 T cell receptor beta chains sequenced from one sample in a study of T cells expressing NK-cell markers. TCRdb re-called the 5' RACE reads; one entry per CDR3 protein, DNA not given. Its listing shows hundreds of thousands of distinct CDR3 sequences. The sample was blood T cells: a sorted CD56 or NKG2C T cell subset, CD4+ or CD8+ T cells, or bulk PBMC T cells (not recorded which). The source of these receptors is a woman aged 18 to 75 in good health.

The rearrangement joins TRBV29-1 to TRBJ2-7; the D call from TCRdb, TRBD2, cannot be confirmed without DNA. The CDR3 contains 14 residues. CDR1 is SQVTM, CDR2 ANQGSEA, per germline. CDR3 protein: CSVKPLRRDHEQYF.

This chain uses TRBV5-4 with TRBJ2-5; checking the TCRdb D call of TRBD2 is not possible without DNA. The CDR3 loop spans 17 amino acids. Germline V CDR1 and CDR2: SGHNT, YYREEE (reference sequence). The CDR3: CASSLGGLAGSQETQYF. Combining the CDR3 with reference TRBV5-4 and TRBJ2-5 gives the whole variable domain ETGVTQSPTHLIKTRGQQVTLRCSSQSGHNTVSWYQQALGQGPQFIFQYYREEENGRGNFPPRFSGLQFPNYSSELNVNALELDDSALYLCASSLGGLAGSQETQYFGPGTRLLVL.

This sequence joins TRBV7-3 and TRBJ2-2; TCRdb's D call, TRBD2, is unchecked because there is no DNA. CDR1 is SGHTA, CDR2 FQGTGA, per germline. The CDR3 length is 15 residues. CDR3 sequence reads: CASSLRSGDGGELFF.

The chain links TRBV4-2 to TRBJ2-3. CDR1 is LGHNA and CDR2 is YNFKEQ in the germline V gene. This CDR3 comprises 17 residues. The chain's CDR3 is CASSQALGDTRTDTQYF.

The rearrangement links TRBV20-1 to TRBJ2-3; there is no DNA to check the TCRdb D call of TRBD1. The germline V gene encodes CDR1 DFQATT and CDR2 SNEGSKA (reference sequence). The CDR3 totals 11 residues. The CDR3 is CSVRRADTQYF.

The V and J genes are TRBV6-2 or TRBV6-3 and TRBJ1-2. Germline V gene data show CDR1 as MNHEY and CDR2 as SVGEGT. The CDR3 is 12 residues long. The CDR3 loop reads CASRRTDYGYTF.

The rearrangement links TRBV5-1 to TRBJ1-1; TCRdb indicates TRBD1, and absent DNA this call remains unverified. CDR3 size: 14 residues. CDR1 and CDR2 (germline): SGHRS, YFSETQ. The CDR3: CASSWEGAYTEAFF.

V is TRBV20-1 and J is TRBJ2-2; the D call from TCRdb, TRBD2, cannot be confirmed without DNA. The length of the CDR3 is 15 residues. In germline, CDR1 is DFQATT, CDR2 SNEGSKA (reference sequence). CDR3 protein: CSANKGRRDTGELFF.

This chain uses TRBV7-2 with TRBJ1-1; TCRdb picks TRBD1, but there is no DNA to check that call. This CDR3 spans 14 amino acids. The germline V gene has CDR1 SGHTA and CDR2 FQGNSA. The CDR3 loop is CASSLAGGYTEAFF.

The chain joins TRBV7-8 to TRBJ2-1; the TCRdb call, TRBD2, lacks DNA for checking. From germline, CDR1 is SGHVS and CDR2 FQNEAQ. CDR3 length: 16 amino acids. CDR3 in amino acids: CASSLVASGTSGVQFF.

The gene calls are TRBV15 and TRBJ2-2; TCRdb picks TRBD1, but there is no DNA to check that call. CDR1 is LNHNV and CDR2 is YYDKDF in the germline V gene (reference sequence). The CDR3 covers 14 residues. The CDR3 spells CATRGLSNTGELFF.

J is TRBJ2-3 and V is TRBV7-2. This CDR3 is built from 14 residues. Germline values: CDR1 SGHTA, CDR2 FQGNSA. CDR3 amino acids: CASSYYIPRDTQYF.

This CDR3 is CASSLDDGTEAFF. This chain uses TRBV7-2 with TRBJ1-1. CDR1 and CDR2 (germline): SGHTA, FQGNSA. This CDR3 has 13 residues.

The genes are TRBV4-1 and TRBJ2-1; TCRdb's D call of TRBD2 is untestable without DNA. Looked up from germline, CDR1 is MGHRA and CDR2 is YSYEKL. The CDR3 is 18 amino acids. The CDR3: CASSQVATRLAEYNEQFF.

The chain employs TRBV25-1 and TRBJ1-2; TCRdb designates TRBD1, a call that cannot be tested without DNA. CDR3 length equals 16 residues. Germline-derived CDR1 and CDR2 are MGHDK and SYGVNS. The CDR3 protein is CASSEAGASDNYGYTF.

V gene TRBV5-1 combines with J gene TRBJ2-5; the TCRdb call, TRBD1, lacks DNA for checking. This CDR3 contains 13 residues. CDR1 is SGHRS and CDR2 is YFSETQ in the germline V gene. This CDR3 reads CASRRGREETQYF.

The rearrangement uses TRBV4-1 and TRBJ2-1; the TRBD1 assignment by TCRdb is unverifiable without DNA. The V gene's germline CDR1 is MGHRA and CDR2 YSYEKL. The CDR3 contains 17 residues. The CDR3 loop is CASSRPRGGSSYNEQFF.

The rearrangement links TRBV4-2 to TRBJ1-1; TCRdb selects TRBD1, and the lack of DNA leaves this call unchecked. The CDR3 loop spans 16 amino acids. CDR1 is LGHNA, CDR2 YNFKEQ, per germline. CDR3 sequence reads: CASSPEAGGWNTEAFF.

This sequence joins TRBV4-3 and TRBJ2-3; TCRdb picks TRBD2, but there is no DNA to check that call. Per the germline V gene, CDR1 is LGHNA and CDR2 is YSLEER. The CDR3 consists of 16 residues. Here the CDR3 reads CASSQVAGGSTDTQYF.

J is TRBJ2-1 and V is TRBV20-1; absent DNA, TCRdb's TRBD2 call cannot be checked. Per germline, CDR1 DFQATT and CDR2 SNEGSKA (reference sequence). This CDR3 is 16 amino acids long. This chain's CDR3 is CSALETSPNPYNEQFF.

This rearrangement joins TRBV7-2 to TRBJ1-5. CDR1 SGHTA and CDR2 FQGNSA come from the germline V gene. The CDR3 loop spans 15 amino acids. The CDR3 spells CASSLAAHGNQPQHF.

The rearrangement links TRBV20-1 to TRBJ1-3. The CDR3 totals 14 residues. CDR1 DFQATT and CDR2 SNEGSKA come from the germline V gene (reference sequence). The CDR3 sequence is CSARDPGAGNTIYF.

The CDR3 here is CASSTGTAGEKLFF. The V and J genes are TRBV5-1 and TRBJ1-4. Per the germline V gene, CDR1 is SGHRS and CDR2 is YFSETQ. CDR3 size: 14 residues.

The rearrangement links TRBV6-1 to TRBJ2-2; TCRdb selects TRBD2, and the lack of DNA leaves this call unchecked. The CDR3 length is 16 residues. The germline V gene encodes CDR1 MNHNS and CDR2 SASEGT. CDR3 protein: CASSRTGTSHTGELFF.

The J gene is TRBJ2-7, the V gene TRBV5-1. Germline V gives CDR1 SGHRS, CDR2 YFSETQ. This CDR3 spans 12 amino acids. The CDR3 loop is CASSLGTDEQYF.